This TCR beta chain is from a study of T cell repertoires in ileal Crohn's disease. Overall study: At surgery, approximately 33% of patients smoked, with median disease duration 7.9 years.

Germline-derived CDR1 and CDR2 are MGHRA and YSYEKL. V was clipped by 4 bases and J by 5 bases, with 17 bases between them. The CDR3 spans 16 residues. Data came from immunoSEQ multiplex PCR; TCRdb stores just in-frame clones and leaves some out. The sample has roughly 11,000 clones; around 76% are singletons. The rearrangement uses TRBV4-1 and TRBJ1-4, with D perhaps matching TRBD1 (5 bases). The specimen was ileal tissue. This TCR came from an adult with Crohn's disease. DNA for the CDR3: TGCGCCAGCAGCCTTCTCCCCCTGGGGCGAAATGAAAAACTGTTTTTT. Amino acids: CASSLLPLGRNEKLFF.